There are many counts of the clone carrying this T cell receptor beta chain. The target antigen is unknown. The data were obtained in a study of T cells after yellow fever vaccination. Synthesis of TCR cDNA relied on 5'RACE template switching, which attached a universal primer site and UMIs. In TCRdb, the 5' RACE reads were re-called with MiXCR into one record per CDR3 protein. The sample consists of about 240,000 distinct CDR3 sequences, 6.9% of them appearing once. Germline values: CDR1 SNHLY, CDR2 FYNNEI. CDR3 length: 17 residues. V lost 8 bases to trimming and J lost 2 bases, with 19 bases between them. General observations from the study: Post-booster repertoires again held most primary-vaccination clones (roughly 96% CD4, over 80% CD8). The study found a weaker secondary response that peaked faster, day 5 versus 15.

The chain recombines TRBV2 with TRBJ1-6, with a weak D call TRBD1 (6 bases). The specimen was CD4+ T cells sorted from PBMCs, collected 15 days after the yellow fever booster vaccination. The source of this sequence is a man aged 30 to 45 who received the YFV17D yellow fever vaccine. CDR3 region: CASQRTVGATYNSPLHF. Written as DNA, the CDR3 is TGTGCCAGCCAGCGGACAGTAGGGGCCACCTATAATTCACCCCTCCACTTT. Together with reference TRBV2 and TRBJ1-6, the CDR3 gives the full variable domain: EPEVTQTPSHQVTQMGQEVILRCVPISNHLYFYWYRQILGQKVEFLVSFYNNEISEKSEIFDDQFSVERPDGSNFTLKIRSTKLEDSAMYFCASQRTVGATYNSPLHFGNGTRLTVT.